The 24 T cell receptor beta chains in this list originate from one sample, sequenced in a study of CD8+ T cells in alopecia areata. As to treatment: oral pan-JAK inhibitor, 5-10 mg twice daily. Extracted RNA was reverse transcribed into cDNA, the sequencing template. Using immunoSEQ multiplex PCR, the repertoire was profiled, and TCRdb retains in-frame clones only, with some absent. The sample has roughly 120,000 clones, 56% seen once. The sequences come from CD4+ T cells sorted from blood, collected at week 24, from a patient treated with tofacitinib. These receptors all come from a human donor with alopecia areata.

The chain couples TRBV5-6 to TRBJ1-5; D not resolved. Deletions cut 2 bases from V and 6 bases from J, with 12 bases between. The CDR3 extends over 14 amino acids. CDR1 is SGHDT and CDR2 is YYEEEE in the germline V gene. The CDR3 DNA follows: TGTGCCAGCAGCTTCCGTCCTGTGGCTCAGCCCCAGCATTTT. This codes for CASSFRPVAQPQHF.

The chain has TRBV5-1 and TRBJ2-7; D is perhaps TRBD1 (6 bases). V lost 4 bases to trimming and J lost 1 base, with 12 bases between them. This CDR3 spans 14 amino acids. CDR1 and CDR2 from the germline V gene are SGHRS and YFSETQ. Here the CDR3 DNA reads TGCGCCAGCAGCACCATGACAGGTTCCTACGAGCAGTACTTC. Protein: CASSTMTGSYEQYF.

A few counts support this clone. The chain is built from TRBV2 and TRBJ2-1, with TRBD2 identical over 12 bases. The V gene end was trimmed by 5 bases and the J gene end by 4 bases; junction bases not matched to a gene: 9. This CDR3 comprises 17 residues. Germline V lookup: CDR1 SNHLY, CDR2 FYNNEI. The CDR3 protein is CASSPYMTSGGYNEQFF. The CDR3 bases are TGTGCCAGCAGTCCCTATATGACTAGCGGGGGTTACAATGAGCAGTTCTTC.

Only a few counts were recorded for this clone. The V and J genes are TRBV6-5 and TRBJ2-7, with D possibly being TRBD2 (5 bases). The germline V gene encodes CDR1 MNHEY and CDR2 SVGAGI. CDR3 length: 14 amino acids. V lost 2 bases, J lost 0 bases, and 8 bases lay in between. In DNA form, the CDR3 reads TGTGCCAGCAGTTACACGGGGTCCTCCTACGAGCAGTACTTC. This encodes CASSYTGSSYEQYF.

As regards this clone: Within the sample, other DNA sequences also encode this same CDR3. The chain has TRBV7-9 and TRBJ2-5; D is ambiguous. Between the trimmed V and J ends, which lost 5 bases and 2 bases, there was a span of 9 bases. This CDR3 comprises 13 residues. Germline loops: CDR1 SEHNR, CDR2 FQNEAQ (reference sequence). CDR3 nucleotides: TGTGCCAGCAGCCTTTCCGGTCAAGAGACCCAGTACTTC. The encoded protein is CASSLSGQETQYF.

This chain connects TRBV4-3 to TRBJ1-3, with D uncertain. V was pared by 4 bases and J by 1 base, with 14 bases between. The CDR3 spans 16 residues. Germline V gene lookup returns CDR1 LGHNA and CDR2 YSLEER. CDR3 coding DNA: TGCGCCAGCAGCCGAGCTAGACCGCCTTCTGGAAACACCATATATTTT. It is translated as CASSRARPPSGNTIYF.

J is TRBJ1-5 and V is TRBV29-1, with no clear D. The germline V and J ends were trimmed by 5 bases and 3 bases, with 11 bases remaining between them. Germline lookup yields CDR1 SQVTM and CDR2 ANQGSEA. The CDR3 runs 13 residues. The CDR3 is CSVSPGPNQPQHF. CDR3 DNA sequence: TGCAGCGTTTCCCCGGGTCCCAATCAGCCCCAGCATTTT.

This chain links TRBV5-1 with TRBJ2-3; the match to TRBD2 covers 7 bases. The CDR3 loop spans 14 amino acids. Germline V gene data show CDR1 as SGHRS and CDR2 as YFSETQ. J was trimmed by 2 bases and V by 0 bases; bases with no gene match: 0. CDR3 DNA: TGCGCCAGCAGCTTGGGGGACTACACAGATACGCAGTATTTT. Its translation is CASSLGDYTDTQYF.

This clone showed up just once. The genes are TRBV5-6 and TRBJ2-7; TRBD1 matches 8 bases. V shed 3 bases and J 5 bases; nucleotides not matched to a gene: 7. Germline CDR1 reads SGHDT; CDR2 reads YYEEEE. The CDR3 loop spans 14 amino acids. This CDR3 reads CASSSGTGRDEQYF. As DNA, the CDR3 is TGTGCCAGCAGCTCCGGGACAGGCAGGGACGAGCAGTACTTC.

Here the CDR3 DNA reads TGCAGTGCTAGCCCCCAAGAGACCCAGTACTTC. It yields the protein CSASPQETQYF. The chain joins TRBV20-1 to TRBJ2-5; D unresolved. Germline V gene data show CDR1 as DFQATT and CDR2 as SNEGSKA (reference sequence). Trimming left V 3 bases short and J 1 base short, with 3 bases between. This CDR3 has 11 residues.

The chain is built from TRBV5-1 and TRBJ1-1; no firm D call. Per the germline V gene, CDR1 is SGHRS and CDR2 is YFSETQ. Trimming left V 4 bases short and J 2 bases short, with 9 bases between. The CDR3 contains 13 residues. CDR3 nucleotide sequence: TGCGCCAGCAGCGTGGACGGTAACACTGAAGCTTTCTTT. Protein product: CASSVDGNTEAFF.

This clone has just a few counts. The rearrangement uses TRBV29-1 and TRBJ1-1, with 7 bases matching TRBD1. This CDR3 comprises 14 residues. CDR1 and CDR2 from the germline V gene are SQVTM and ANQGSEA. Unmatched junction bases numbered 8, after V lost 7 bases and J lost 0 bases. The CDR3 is CSACRDRLNTEAFF. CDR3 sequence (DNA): TGCAGCGCCTGCCGGGACAGATTGAACACTGAAGCTTTCTTT.

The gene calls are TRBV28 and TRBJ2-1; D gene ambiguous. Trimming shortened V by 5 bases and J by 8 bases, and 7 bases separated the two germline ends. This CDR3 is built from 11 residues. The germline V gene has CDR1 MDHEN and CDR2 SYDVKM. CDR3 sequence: CASSSHDEQFF. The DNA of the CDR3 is TGTGCCAGCAGTAGTCACGATGAGCAGTTCTTC.

The DNA for the CDR3 is TGTGCCAGCAGCTTAGGGGGACCTTCCAACAATGAGCAGTTCTTC. It yields the protein CASSLGGPSNNEQFF. This sequence joins TRBV11-3 and TRBJ2-1, with D perhaps TRBD1 or TRBD2 (5 bases each). CDR3 size: 15 residues. From germline, CDR1 is SGHNT and CDR2 YENEEA. Trimming removed 1 base at V and 5 bases at J, with 12 bases between.

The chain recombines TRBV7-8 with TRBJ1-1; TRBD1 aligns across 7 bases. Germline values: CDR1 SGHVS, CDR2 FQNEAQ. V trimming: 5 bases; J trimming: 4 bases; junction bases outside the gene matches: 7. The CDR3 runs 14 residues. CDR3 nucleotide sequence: TGTGCCAGCAGCCCGACAGGGTTGGGCACTGAAGCTTTCTTT. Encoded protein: CASSPTGLGTEAFF. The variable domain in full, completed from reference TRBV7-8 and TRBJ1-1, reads GAGVSQSPRYKVAKRGQDVALRCDPISGHVSLFWYQQALGQGPEFLTYFQNEAQLDKSGLPSDRFFAERPEGSVSTLKIQRTQQEDSAVYLCASSPTGLGTEAFFGQGTRLTVV.

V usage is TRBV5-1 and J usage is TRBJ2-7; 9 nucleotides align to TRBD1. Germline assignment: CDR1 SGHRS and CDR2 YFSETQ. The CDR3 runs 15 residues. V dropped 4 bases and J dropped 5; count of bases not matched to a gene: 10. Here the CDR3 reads CASSPPRTGVNEQYF. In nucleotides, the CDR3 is TGCGCCAGCAGCCCCCCCCGGACAGGGGTAAACGAGCAGTACTTC.

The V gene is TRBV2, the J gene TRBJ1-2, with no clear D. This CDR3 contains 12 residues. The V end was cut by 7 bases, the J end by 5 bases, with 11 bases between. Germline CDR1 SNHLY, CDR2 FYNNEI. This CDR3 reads CASNQDFYGYTF. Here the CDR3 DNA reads TGTGCCAGCAACCAGGACTTTTATGGCTACACCTTC.

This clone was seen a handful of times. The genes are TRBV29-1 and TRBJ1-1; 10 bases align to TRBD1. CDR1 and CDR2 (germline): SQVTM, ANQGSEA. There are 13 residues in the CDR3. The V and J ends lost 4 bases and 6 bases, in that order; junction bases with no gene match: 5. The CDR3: CSVGQGAIAEAFF. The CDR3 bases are TGCAGCGTTGGACAGGGGGCGATCGCTGAAGCTTTCTTT.

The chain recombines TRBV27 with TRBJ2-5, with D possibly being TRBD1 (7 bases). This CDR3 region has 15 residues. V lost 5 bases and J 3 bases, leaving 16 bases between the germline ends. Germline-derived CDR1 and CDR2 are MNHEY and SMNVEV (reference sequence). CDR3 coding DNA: TGTGCCAGCAGTACAACCCTCAGGGGGGAAGAGACCCAGTACTTC. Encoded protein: CASSTTLRGEETQYF.

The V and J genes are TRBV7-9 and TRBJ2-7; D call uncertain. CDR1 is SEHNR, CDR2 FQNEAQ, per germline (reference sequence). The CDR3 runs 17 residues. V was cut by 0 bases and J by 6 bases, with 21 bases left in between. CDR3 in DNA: TGTGCCAGCAGCTTAGCGGGAACGACAACGACTGCAGGCGAGCAGTACTTC. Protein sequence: CASSLAGTTTTAGEQYF.

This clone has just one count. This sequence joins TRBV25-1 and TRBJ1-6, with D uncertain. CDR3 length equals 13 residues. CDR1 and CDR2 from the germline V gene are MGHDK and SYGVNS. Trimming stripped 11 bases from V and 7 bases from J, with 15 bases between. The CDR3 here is CAARQVTNSPLHF. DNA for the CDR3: TGTGCCGCTCGGCAGGTGACCAATTCACCCCTCCACTTT.

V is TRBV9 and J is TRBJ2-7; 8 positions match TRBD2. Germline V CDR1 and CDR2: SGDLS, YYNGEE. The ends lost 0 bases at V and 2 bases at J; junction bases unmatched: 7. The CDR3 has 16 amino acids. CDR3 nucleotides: TGTGCCAGCAGCGTAGGGGGTAGCGGGATAACCTACGAGCAGTACTTC. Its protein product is CASSVGGSGITYEQYF.

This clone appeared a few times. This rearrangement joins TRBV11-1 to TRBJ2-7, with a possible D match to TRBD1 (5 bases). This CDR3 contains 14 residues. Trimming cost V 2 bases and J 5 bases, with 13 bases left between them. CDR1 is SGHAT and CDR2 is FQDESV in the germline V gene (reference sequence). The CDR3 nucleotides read TGTGCCAGCAGCTTACAGCAGGGTTTGCACGAGCAGTACTTC. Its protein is CASSLQQGLHEQYF.

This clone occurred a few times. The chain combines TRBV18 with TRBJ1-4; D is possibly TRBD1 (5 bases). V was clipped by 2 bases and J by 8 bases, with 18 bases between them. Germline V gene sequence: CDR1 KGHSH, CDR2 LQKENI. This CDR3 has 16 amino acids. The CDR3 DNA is TGTGCCAGCTCACCAAATGGGGCCCTTTTTAGGGAAAAACTGTTTTTT. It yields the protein CASSPNGALFREKLFF.